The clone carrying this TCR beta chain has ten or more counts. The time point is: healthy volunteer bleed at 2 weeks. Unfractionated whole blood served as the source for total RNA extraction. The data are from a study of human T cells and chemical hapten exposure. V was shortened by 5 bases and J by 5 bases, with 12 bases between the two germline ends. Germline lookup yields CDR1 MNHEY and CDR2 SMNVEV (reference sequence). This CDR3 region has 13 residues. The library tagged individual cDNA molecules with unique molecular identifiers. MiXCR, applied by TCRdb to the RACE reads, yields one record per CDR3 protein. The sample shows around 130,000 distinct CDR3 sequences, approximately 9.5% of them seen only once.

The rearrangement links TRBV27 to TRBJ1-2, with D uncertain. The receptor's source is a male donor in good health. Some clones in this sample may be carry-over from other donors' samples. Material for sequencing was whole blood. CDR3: CASSPTEAYGYTF. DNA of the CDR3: TGTGCCAGCAGTCCTACTGAGGCGTATGGCTACACCTTC.